This T cell receptor (beta chain) was identified during a study of blood T cell repertoires in COVID-19. Overall study: Material from acute and convalescent COVID-19 was sourced from the United States, Italy and Spain. The cDNA or gDNA used as material had been derived from T cells, B-cell-depleted T cells, or PBMCs.

Assay used: immunoSEQ multiplex PCR; TCRdb lists only in-frame clones, some missing. Of roughly 190,000 clones listed, roughly 79% are singletons. V shed 4 bases, J shed 8 bases, and the junction held 13 bases outside the gene matches. The CDR3 runs to 15 residues. Germline V gene lookup returns CDR1 WSHSY and CDR2 SAAADI. Sequenced: peripheral blood. This sequence was found in a woman in her thirties or forties with COVID-19, enrolled during active disease. The V call is TRBV10-2, the J call TRBJ1-2; TRBD1 matches 7 bases. The CDR3: CASSVRDREFWGYTF. CDR3 DNA sequence: TGCGCCAGCAGTGTACGTGACAGGGAATTCTGGGGCTACACCTTC.